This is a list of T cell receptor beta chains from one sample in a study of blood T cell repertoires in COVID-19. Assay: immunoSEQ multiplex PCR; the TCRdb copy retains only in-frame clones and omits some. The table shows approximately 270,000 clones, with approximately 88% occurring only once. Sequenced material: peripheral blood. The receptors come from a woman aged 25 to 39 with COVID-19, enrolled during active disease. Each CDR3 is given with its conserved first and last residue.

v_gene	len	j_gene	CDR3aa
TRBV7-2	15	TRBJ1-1	CASSADRGRGTEAFF
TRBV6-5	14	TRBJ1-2	CASSRSVEGGGYTF
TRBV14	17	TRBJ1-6	CASSPLDRGQGNSPLHF
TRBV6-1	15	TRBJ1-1	CASSEPSRGPAEAFF
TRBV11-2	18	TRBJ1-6	CASSLMDQRQYHNSPLHF
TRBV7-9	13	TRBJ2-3	CASSSTATDTQYF
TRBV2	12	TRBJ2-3	CASSDLTDTQYF
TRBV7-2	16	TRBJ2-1	CASSFLLGGRSHEQFF
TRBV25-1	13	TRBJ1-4	CASTSQPGGKLFF
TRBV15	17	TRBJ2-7	CATSRERGIGGLYEQYF
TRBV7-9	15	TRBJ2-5	CASSSVSGLQETQYF
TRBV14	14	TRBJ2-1	CASRGTSGNNEQFF
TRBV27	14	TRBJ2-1	CASSRWGQNNEQFF
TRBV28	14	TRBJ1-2	CASSLGQGTGGYTF
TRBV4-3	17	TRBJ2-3	CASSQDPLAGHTDTQYF
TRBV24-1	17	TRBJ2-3	CATSDPKTRIGTDTQYF
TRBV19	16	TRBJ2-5	CASSRGSSGGQETQYF
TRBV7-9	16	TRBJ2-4	CASSPQGILAKNIQYF
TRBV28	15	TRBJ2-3	CASSTGQGASDTQYF
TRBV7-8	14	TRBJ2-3	CASSERTSADTQYF
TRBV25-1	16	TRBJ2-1	CASSEPQQDRYNEQFF
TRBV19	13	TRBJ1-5	CASKRQGNQPQHF
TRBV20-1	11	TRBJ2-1	CSASGANEQFF